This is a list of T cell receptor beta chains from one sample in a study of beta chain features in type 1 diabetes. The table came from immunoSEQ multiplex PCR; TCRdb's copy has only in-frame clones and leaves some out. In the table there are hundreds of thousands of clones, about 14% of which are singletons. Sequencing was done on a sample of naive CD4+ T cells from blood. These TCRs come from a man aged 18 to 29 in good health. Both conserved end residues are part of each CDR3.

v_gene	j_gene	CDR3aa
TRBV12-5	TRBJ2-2	CASALRFGRGLNTGELFF
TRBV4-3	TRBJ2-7	CASSQEGRGSSRSYEQYF
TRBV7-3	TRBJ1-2	CASSWDRDEYGYTF
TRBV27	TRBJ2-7	CASSLYDRDEQYF
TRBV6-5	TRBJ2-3	CASSESGYTDTQYF
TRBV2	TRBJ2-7	CASRGQRIYEQYF
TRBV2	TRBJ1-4	CASRKTGSPNEKLFF
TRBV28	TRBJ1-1	CASSITGTGNTEAFF
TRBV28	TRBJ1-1	CAITLNTEAFF
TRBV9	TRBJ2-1	CASSVSGRANEQFF
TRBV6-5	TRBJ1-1	CASSVTGNTEAFF
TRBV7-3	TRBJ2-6	CASSLRLADKSSGANVLTF
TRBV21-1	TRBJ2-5	CASSKGCGRGETQYF
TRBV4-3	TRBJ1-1	CASSQFKGRGNTEAFF
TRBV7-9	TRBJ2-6	CASRPSGFSGANVLTF
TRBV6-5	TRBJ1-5	CASSFGGAQPQHF
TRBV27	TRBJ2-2	CASTPAQYTGELFF
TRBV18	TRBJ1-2	CASSPQRAADYGYTF
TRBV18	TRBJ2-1	CASSPGSSYNEQFF
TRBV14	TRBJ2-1	CASSETGEVDEQFF
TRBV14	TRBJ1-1	CASSHLRGRGNTEAFF
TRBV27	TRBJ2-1	CASSLSRWGPGTINEQFF
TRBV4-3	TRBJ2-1	CASLRATLRNEQFF
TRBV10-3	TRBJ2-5	CARITGTGETQYF
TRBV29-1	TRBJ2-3	CSVEGDGNTDTQYF
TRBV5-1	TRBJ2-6	CASTRGSGANVLTF
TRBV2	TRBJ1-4	CASALDRYNEKLFF
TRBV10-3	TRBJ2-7	CAISGSMGGEQYF
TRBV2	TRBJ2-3	CASSETEITDTQYF
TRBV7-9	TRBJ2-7	CASSPLTGGKIYEQYF
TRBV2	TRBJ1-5	CASSRGSGNQPQHF
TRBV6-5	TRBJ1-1	CASSRQGRNTEAFF
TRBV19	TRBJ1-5	CASLPTGSIIPQHF
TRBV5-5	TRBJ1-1	CASSSGPKNTEAFF
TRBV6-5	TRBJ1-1	CASNPHRGIWEAFF